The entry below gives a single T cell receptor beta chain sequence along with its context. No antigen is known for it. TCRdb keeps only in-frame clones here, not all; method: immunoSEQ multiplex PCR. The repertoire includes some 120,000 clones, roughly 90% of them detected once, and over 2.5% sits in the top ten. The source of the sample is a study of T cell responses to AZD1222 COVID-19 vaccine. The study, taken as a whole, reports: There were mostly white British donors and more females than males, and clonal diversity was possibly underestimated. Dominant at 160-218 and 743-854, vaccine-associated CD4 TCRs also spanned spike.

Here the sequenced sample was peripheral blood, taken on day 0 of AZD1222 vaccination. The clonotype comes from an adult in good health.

CDR3 protein: CASTDRGETYEQYF. The CDR3 DNA is TGTGCCAGCACCGACAGGGGGGAAACCTACGAGCAGTACTTC. The V gene is TRBV6-5, the J gene TRBJ2-7; 9 positions agree with TRBD1. Germline V gives CDR1 MNHEY, CDR2 SVGAGI. There are 14 residues in the CDR3. J lost 2 bases, V lost 7 bases, and 6 bases had no gene match.